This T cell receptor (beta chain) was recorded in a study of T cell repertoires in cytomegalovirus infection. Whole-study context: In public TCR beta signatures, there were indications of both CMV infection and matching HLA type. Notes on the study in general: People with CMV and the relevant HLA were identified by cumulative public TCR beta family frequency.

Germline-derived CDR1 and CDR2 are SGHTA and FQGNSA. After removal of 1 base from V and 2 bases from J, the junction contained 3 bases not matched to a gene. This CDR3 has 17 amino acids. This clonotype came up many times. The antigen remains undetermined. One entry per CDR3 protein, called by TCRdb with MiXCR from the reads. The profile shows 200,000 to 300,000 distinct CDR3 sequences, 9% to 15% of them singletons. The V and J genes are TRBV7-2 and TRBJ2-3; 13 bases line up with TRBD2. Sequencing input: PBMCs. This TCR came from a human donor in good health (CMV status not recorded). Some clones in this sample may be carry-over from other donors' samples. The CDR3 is CASSLGGLAGSTDTQYF. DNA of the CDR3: TGTGCCAGCAGCTTAGGGGGACTAGCGGGGTCCACAGATACGCAGTATTTT. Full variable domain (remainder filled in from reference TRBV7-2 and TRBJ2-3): GAGVSQSPSNKVTEKGKDVELRCDPISGHTALYWYRQSLGQGLEFLIYFQGNSAPDKSGLPSDRFSAERTGGSVSTLTIQRTQQEDSAVYLCASSLGGLAGSTDTQYFGPGTRLTVL.